This TCR beta chain was identified in a study of blood T cell repertoires in COVID-19. The participants were between about 18 and 90 years old and came from some 23 US areas. Each participant's cohort was designated according to participant-reported clinical history. Generated by immunoSEQ multiplex PCR, the TCRdb table keeps only in-frame clones and is missing some. The sample has 300,000 to 450,000 clones; about 89% are singletons. This TCR was recovered from a man aged 30 to 45 who had recovered from COVID-19. The sequenced sample consisted of PBMCs or T cells enriched from blood (not recorded which).

For the CDR3, the DNA is TGTGCTAGTTCCTCCGGGACACTCACAGATACGCAGTATTTT. Translating gives CASSSGTLTDTQYF. The J gene is TRBJ2-3, the V gene TRBV12-5; D might be TRBD1 (6 bases). Germline V gene data show CDR1 as LGHNT and CDR2 as FRNRAP. The CDR3 has 14 amino acids. V was trimmed by 8 bases and J by 2 bases, leaving 14 bases between them.